This TCR beta chain was profiled in a study of monozygotic twins with inflammatory bowel disease. Per sample, reverse transcription was split into eight reactions. UMIs that included a 6-nucleotide sample barcode were added by template switching, which took place during cDNA synthesis. With about 17 and 10 cycles respectively, two nested PCRs were carried out on TCRalpha and TCRbeta cDNA. Reprocessing the 5' RACE reads, TCRdb reports a single entry for every CDR3 protein and omits DNA. The sample table includes about 210,000 distinct CDR3 sequences. Findings and caveats of the study: The sharing of clonotypes with others was lower in IBD patients than in healthy twins, especially with disease activity.

Worth noting for this clonotype: Its cognate antigen is unknown.

This CDR3 has 16 residues. Germline V CDR1 and CDR2: GTSNPN, SVGIG (reference sequence). This TCR came from a human donor with ulcerative colitis or Crohn's disease, or a healthy co-twin of an affected twin (not recorded which). Sequenced sample: blood. This chain joins TRBV30 and TRBJ2-6; the TCRdb call, TRBD1, lacks DNA for checking. The CDR3 sequence is CAWEGQGSSGANVLTF.